This T cell receptor beta chain was found in a study of T cell changes during pregnancy in multiple sclerosis. Method: immunoSEQ multiplex PCR; TCRdb's copy keeps in-frame clones and lacks some. The data hold 45,000 to 60,000 clones, with about 90% observed a single time. This CDR3 contains 17 residues. V was cut by 4 bases and J by 4 bases, with 25 bases left in between. Per germline, CDR1 SQVTM and CDR2 ANQGSEA. The sample consisted of peripheral blood, taken after pregnancy. This chain uses TRBV29-1 with TRBJ1-2; D is perhaps TRBD1 (6 bases). This sequence originates from a female donor in good health, enrolled as a control in a pregnancy study. In nucleotides, the CDR3 is TGCAGCGTTGTAGCGGGGGGCGCGATGTCTGGGGGCTATGGCTACACCTTC. Its protein is CSVVAGGAMSGGYGYTF.